This TCR beta chain was identified in a study of blood T cells in healthy people across ages. Notes on the study in general: Age advanced and TCR beta diversity per million T cells fell, roughly linearly. Donor CMV status, an unknown factor, possibly confounded changes in expanded clonotypes.

The people who gave samples were healthy Caucasians from Russia, aged about 6 to 95. Collection of 8.5 to 10 milliliters of peripheral blood was performed for each donor. Comments on this clonotype: Antigen specificity is unknown.

Germline CDR1 ENHRY, CDR2 SYGVKD. The CDR3 consists of 18 residues. Germline trimming cut 0 bases from V and 3 bases from J; bases unmatched to any gene: 10. Using a J-beta primer mix together with a sample-barcoded 5' primer, a second PCR was run for roughly 6 to 12 cycles. TCRdb called the 5' RACE reads again in MiXCR, with one record for every CDR3 protein. Of 540,000 or so distinct CDR3 sequences in the sample, around 48% were seen once. The TCR originated in a man aged 80 or over in good health. Specimen: blood. The rearrangement uses TRBV10-3 and TRBJ2-3; 9 bases align to TRBD2. The CDR3: CAISESLVAGVRTDTQYF. In nucleotides, the CDR3 is TGTGCCATCAGTGAGTCGTTAGTAGCGGGAGTACGGACAGATACGCAGTATTTT.